This entry lists 7 T cell receptor beta chains sequenced from one sample in a study of cytomegalovirus exposure and HLA in healthy donors. The PCR made use of 60 Vbeta and 13 Jbeta primers. The table came from immunoSEQ multiplex PCR; TCRdb's copy has only in-frame clones and leaves some out. The sample records approximately 140,000 clones, around 80% being singletons. Sequencing was carried out using PBMCs. All receptors come from a middle-aged man in good health and CMV-seropositive.

This clone was seen a single time. This chain links TRBV6-5 with TRBJ2-5; TRBD2 matches 8 bases. The ends lost 2 bases at V and 0 bases at J; junction bases unmatched: 5. Germline CDR1 and CDR2: MNHEY and SVGAGI. CDR3 size: 16 residues. The CDR3 nucleotides read TGTGCCAGCAGTTACACTAGCGGATGGTACCAAGAGACCCAGTACTTC. As protein: CASSYTSGWYQETQYF.

The chain links TRBV18 to TRBJ2-7; 9 positions match TRBD2. The CDR3 is 15 amino acids. V was clipped by 6 bases and J by 4 bases; unmatched bases: 10. Germline-derived CDR1 and CDR2 are KGHSH and LQKENI. CDR3 nucleotide sequence: TGTGCCAGCTCGGCAGAGGCGGGAGGGCCGTACGAGCAGTACTTC. Encoded protein: CASSAEAGGPYEQYF.

This clone was detected only a few times. CDR3 sequence: CASSVDIRGTGNTIYF. The DNA for the CDR3 is TGTGCCAGCAGCGTAGATATCAGGGGCACTGGAAACACCATATATTTT. This chain joins TRBV9 and TRBJ1-3; possibly TRBD1 for D (6 bases). Deletions cut 0 bases from V and 2 bases from J, with 12 bases between. The CDR3 has 16 amino acids. Per germline, CDR1 SGDLS and CDR2 YYNGEE.

This chain uses TRBV7-2 with TRBJ2-1; 12 bases fit TRBD2. The V and J ends lost 5 bases and 7 bases, in that order; junction bases with no gene match: 9. CDR1 and CDR2 (germline): SGHTA, FQGNSA. The CDR3 is 16 residues long. CDR3 amino acids: CASSPGLAGNPNEQFF. The CDR3, as DNA: TGTGCCAGCAGCCCCGGACTAGCGGGAAACCCGAATGAGCAGTTCTTC.

This chain connects TRBV19 to TRBJ1-5, with TRBD1 identical over 11 bases. CDR3 length: 17 amino acids. V gave up 4 bases and J gave up 6 bases; unmatched junction bases: 11. The germline CDR1 and CDR2 sequences are LNHDA and SQIVND (reference sequence). CDR3 coding DNA: TGTGCCAGTAGTACTCGGACAGGGGGCTCGGGGGGTCAGCCCCAGCATTTT. This sequence encodes CASSTRTGGSGGQPQHF.

This clone came up a few times. The chain couples TRBV5-4 to TRBJ1-1; D perhaps matches TRBD1 (5 bases). This CDR3 comprises 13 residues. Germline V gives CDR1 SGHNT, CDR2 YYREEE (reference sequence). V was shortened by 0 bases and J by 11 bases, with 14 bases between the two germline ends. The CDR3 is CASSLGGTGAAFF. The CDR3 bases are TGTGCCAGCAGCTTGGGGGGTACAGGTGCGGCTTTCTTT. Based on the CDR3 plus reference TRBV5-4 and TRBJ1-1, the full variable domain is ETGVTQSPTHLIKTRGQQVTLRCSSQSGHNTVSWYQQALGQGPQFIFQYYREEENGRGNFPPRFSGLQFPNYSSELNVNALELDDSALYLCASSLGGTGAAFFGQGTRLTVV.

The gene calls are TRBV5-1 and TRBJ1-1; D is perhaps TRBD1 (5 bases). Germline V lookup: CDR1 SGHRS, CDR2 YFSETQ. This CDR3 spans 14 amino acids. Trimming removed 4 bases from V and 1 base from J, with 11 bases in between. The CDR3 is CASSPQTGNTEAFF. The DNA of the CDR3 is TGCGCCAGCAGCCCCCAAACAGGGAACACTGAAGCTTTCTTT.